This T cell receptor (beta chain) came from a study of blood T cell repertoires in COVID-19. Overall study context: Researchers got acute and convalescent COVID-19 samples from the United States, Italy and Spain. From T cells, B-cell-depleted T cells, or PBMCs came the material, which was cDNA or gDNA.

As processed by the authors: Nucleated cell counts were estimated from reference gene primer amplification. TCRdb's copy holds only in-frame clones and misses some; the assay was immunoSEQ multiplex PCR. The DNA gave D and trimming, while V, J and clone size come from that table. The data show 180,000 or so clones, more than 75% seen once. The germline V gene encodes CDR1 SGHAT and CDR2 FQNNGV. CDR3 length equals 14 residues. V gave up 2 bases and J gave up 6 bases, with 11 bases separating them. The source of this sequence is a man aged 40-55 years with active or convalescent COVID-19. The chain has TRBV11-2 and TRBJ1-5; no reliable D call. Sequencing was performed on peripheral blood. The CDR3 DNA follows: TGTGCCAGCAGCTTATACCTAGGGAGTCAGCCCCAGCATTTT. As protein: CASSLYLGSQPQHF.